This record concerns one T cell receptor (beta chain) sequence. The antigen remains undetermined. The protocol was immunoSEQ multiplex PCR, while the TCRdb copy is restricted to in-frame clones and leaves out a portion. The data contain some 130,000 clones, 85% to 90% of them singletons. This sample is part of a study of cytomegalovirus exposure and HLA in healthy donors. Broader study findings: There were over 150 TCR beta chains listed as cytomegalovirus-associated. The study found most TCR sequences rare, yet found some public TCRs in many donors.

Between the trimmed V and J ends, which lost 8 bases and 6 bases, there was a span of 19 bases. Germline-derived CDR1 and CDR2 are GTSNPN and SVGIG (reference sequence). CDR3 size: 13 residues. J is TRBJ1-2 and V is TRBV30; D remains unclear. The source is a man aged 25 to 40 in good health and CMV-seronegative. Sequencing was carried out using PBMCs. The CDR3 loop reads CALIQESHHGYTF. The CDR3 nucleotides read TGTGCCCTAATTCAGGAATCCCATCATGGCTACACCTTC.